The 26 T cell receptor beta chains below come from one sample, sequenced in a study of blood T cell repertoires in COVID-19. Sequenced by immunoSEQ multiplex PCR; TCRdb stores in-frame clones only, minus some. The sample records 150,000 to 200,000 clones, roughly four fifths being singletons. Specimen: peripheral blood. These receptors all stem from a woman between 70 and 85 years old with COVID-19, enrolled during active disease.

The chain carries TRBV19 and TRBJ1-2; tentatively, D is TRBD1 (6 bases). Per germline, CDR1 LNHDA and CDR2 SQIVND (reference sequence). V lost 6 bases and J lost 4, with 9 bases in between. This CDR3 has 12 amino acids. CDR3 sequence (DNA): TGTGCCAGTAGACAGGGAAGCTATGGCTACACCTTC. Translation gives CASRQGSYGYTF.

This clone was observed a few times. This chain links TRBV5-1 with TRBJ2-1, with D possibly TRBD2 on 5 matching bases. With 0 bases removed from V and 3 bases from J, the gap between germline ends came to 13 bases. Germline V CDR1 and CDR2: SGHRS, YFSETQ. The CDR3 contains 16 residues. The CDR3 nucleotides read TGCGCCAGCAGCTTGGACCCGGGAATAAACTACAATGAGCAGTTCTTC. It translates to CASSLDPGINYNEQFF.

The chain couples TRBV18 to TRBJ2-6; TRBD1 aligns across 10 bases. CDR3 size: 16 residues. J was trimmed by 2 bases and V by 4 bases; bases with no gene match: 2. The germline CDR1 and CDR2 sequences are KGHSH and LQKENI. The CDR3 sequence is CASSHGTGAGANVLTF. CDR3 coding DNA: TGTGCCAGCTCACACGGGACAGGGGCTGGGGCCAACGTCCTGACTTTC.

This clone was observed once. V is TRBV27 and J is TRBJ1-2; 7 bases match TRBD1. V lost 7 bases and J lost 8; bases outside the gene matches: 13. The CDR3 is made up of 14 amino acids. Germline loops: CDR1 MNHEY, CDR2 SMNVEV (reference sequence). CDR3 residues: CASKLTGWDGGYTF. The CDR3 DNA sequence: TGTGCCAGCAAATTGACAGGGTGGGATGGGGGCTACACCTTC.

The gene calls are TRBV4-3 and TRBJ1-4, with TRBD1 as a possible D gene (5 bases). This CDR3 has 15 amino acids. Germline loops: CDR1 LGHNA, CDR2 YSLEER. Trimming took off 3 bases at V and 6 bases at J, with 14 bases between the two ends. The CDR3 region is CASSQGRRGYEKLFF. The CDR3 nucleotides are TGCGCCAGCAGCCAGGGGCGGAGGGGTTATGAAAAACTGTTTTTT.

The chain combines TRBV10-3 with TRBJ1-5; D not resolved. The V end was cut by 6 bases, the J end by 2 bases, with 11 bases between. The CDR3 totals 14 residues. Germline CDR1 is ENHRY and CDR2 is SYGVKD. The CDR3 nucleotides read TGTGCCATCAGGGAGGGCGGGGGCAATCAGCCCCAGCATTTT. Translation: CAIREGGGNQPQHF.

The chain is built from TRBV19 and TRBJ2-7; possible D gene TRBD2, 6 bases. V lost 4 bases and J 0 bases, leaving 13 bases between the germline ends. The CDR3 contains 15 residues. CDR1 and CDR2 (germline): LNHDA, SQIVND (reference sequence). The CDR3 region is CASSSAGSSSYEQYF. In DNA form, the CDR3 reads TGTGCCAGTAGTAGCGCGGGATCGTCCTCCTACGAGCAGTACTTC.

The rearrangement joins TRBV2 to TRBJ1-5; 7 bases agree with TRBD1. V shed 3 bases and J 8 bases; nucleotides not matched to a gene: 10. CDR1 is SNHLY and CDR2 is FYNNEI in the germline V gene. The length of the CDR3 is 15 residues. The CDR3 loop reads CASSEFRDRDKPQHF. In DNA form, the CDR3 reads TGTGCCAGCAGTGAGTTCCGGGACAGAGACAAGCCCCAGCATTTT.

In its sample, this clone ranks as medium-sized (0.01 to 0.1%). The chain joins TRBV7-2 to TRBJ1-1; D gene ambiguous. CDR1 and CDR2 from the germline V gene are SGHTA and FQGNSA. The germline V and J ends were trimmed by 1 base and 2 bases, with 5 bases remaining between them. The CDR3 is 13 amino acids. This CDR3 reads CASSLGYNTEAFF. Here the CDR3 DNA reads TGTGCCAGCAGCTTAGGCTATAACACTGAAGCTTTCTTT.

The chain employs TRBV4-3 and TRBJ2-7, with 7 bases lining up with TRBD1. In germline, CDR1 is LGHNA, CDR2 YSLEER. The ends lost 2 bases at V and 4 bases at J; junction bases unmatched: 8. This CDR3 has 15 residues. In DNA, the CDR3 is TGCGCCAGCAGCCAATCGCTAGGGGGCTTATACGAGCAGTACTTC. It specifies CASSQSLGGLYEQYF.

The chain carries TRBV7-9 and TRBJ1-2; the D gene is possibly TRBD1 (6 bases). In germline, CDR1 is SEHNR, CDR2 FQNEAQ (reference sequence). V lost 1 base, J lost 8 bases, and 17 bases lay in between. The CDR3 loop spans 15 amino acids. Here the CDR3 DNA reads TGTGCCAGCAGCTTAGGAGCGGGGGGCAAACAGGGCTACACCTTC. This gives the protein CASSLGAGGKQGYTF.

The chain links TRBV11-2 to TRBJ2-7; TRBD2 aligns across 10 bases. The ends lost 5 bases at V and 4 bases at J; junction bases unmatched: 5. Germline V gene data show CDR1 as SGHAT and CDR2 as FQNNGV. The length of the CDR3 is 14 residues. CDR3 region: CASSRLAGQYEQYF. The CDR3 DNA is TGTGCCAGCAGCCGACTAGCGGGTCAGTACGAGCAGTACTTC.

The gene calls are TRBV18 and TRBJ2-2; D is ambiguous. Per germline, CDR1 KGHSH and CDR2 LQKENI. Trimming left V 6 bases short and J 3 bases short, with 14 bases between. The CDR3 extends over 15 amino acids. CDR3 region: CASSPSLRDTGELFF. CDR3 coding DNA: TGTGCCAGCTCCCCTTCCCTCCGGGACACCGGGGAGCTGTTTTTT. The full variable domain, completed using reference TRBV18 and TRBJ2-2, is NAGVMQNPRHLVRRRGQEARLRCSPMKGHSHVYWYRQLPEEGLKFMVYLQKENIIDESGMPKERFSAEFPKEGPSILRIQQVVRGDSAAYFCASSPSLRDTGELFFGEGSRLTVL.

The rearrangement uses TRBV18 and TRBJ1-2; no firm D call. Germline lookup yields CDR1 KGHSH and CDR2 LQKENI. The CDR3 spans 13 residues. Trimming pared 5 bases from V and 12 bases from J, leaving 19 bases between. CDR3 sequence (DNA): TGTGCCAGCTCATCCACCTATCTCGAGGCCCACACCTTC. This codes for CASSSTYLEAHTF. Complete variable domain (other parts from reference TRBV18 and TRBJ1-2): NAGVMQNPRHLVRRRGQEARLRCSPMKGHSHVYWYRQLPEEGLKFMVYLQKENIIDESGMPKERFSAEFPKEGPSILRIQQVVRGDSAAYFCASSSTYLEAHTFGSGTRLTVV.

CDR3 amino acids: CASKIRESYGYTF. The CDR3 DNA follows: TGTGCCAGCAAAATACGGGAAAGCTATGGCTACACCTTC. The chain joins TRBV6-5 to TRBJ1-2; D gene ambiguous. Germline V CDR1 and CDR2: MNHEY, SVGAGI. There are 13 residues in the CDR3. Trimming cost V 7 bases and J 4 bases, with 13 bases left between them.

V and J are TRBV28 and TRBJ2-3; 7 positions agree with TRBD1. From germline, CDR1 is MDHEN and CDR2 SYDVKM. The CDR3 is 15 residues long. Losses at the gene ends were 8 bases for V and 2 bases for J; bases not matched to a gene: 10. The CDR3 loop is CASGGGQLNTDTQYF. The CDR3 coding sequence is TGTGCCAGCGGTGGGGGACAGCTTAACACAGATACGCAGTATTTT.

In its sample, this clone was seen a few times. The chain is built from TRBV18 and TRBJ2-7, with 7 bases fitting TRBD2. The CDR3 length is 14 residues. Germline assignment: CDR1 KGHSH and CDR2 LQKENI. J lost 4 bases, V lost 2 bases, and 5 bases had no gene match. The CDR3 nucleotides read TGTGCCAGCTCACCAGCGGGAGCGAGGTACGAGCAGTACTTC. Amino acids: CASSPAGARYEQYF.

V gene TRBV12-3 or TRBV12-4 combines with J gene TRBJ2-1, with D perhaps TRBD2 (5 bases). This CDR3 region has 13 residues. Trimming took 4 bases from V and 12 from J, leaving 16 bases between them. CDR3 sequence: CASSSLLVLWQFF. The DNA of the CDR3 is TGTGCCAGCAGTTCGTTACTAGTCCTGTGGCAGTTCTTC.

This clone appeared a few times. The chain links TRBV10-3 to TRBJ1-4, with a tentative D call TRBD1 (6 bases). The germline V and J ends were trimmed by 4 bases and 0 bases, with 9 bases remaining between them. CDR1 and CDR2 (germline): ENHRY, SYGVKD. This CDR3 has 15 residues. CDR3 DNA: TGTGCCATCAGTGGGGGGACAACAACTAATGAAAAACTGTTTTTT. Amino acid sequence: CAISGGTTTNEKLFF.

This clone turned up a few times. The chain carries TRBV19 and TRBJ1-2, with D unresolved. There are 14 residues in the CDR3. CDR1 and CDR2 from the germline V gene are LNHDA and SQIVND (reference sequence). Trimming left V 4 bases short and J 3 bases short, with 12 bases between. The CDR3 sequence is CASSSPYRDYGYTF. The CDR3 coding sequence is TGTGCCAGTAGTAGCCCCTACCGGGACTATGGCTACACCTTC.

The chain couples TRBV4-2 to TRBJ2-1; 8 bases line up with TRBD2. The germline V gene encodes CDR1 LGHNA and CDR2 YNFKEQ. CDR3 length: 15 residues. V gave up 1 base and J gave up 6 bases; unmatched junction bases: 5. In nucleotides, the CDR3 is TGTGCCAGCAGCCAAGCTCATGGGACTAGCAATGAGCAGTTCTTC. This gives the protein CASSQAHGTSNEQFF.

The CDR3 reads CASSQVGTSVTDTQYF. The CDR3, as DNA: TGCGCCAGCAGCCAAGTCGGGACTAGCGTCACAGATACGCAGTATTTT. The V call is TRBV4-3, the J call TRBJ2-3, with 10 nucleotides matching TRBD2. The germline V gene has CDR1 LGHNA and CDR2 YSLEER. Trimming at V came to 1 base and at J to 2 bases, leaving 3 bases not matched to a gene. CDR3 size: 16 residues.

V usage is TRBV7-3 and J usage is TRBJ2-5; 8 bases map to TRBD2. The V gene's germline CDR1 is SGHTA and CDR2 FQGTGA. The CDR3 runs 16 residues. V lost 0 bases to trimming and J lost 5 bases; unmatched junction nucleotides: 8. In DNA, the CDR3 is TGTGCCAGCAGCTTAACTTTAGCGGGAACAGGGGAGACCCAGTACTTC. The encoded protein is CASSLTLAGTGETQYF. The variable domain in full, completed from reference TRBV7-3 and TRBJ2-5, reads GAGVSQTPSNKVTEKGKYVELRCDPISGHTALYWYRQSLGQGPEFLIYFQGTGAADDSGLPNDRFFAVRPEGSVSTLKIQRTERGDSAVYLCASSLTLAGTGETQYFGPGTRLLVL.

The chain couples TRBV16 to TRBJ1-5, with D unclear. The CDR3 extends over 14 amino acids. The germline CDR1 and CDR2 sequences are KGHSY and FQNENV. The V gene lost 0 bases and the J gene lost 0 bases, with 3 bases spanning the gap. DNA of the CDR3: TGTGCCAGCAGCCAATCGAGTAGCAATCAGCCCCAGCATTTT. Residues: CASSQSSSNQPQHF.

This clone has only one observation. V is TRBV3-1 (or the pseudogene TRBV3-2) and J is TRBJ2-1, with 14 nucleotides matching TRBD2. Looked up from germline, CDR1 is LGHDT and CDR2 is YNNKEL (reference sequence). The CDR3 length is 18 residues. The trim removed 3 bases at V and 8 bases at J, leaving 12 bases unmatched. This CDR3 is CASSHRWRGLAGDYEQFF. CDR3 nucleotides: TGTGCCAGCAGCCACCGATGGCGGGGACTAGCGGGGGACTATGAGCAGTTCTTC.

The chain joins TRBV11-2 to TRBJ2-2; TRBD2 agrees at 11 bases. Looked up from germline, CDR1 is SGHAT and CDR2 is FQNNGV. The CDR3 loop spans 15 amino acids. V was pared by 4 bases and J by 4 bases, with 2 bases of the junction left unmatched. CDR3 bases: TGTGCCAGCAGCTCCCTAGCGGGGGGCACCGGGGAGCTGTTTTTT. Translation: CASSSLAGGTGELFF.